The sequence of this T cell receptor beta chain was determined in a study of CD8+CD57+ T cells in acquired aplastic anemia. Genomic DNA constituted the template upon which TCR beta VDJ and CDR3 profiling was performed. TCRdb re-analysed the reads in MiXCR, keeping a single row per CDR3 protein. The sample lists under 250,000 distinct CDR3 sequences, around 45% seen once, with over 7.5% in the top ten. Patients sequenced had flow cytometry evidence of CD8+CD57+ cell expansion. This clonotype appeared once. An end of the junction differs from the germline gene, which may be a read error. Germline loops: CDR1 SNHLY, CDR2 FYNNEI. CDR3 length: 14 residues.

Specimen: sorted CD4+, CD8+, or CD8+CD57+ T cells (not recorded which) from PBMCs. The J gene is TRBJ1-2, the V gene TRBV2; 7 bases are shared with TRBD1. The sequence came from a human donor with aplastic anemia. CDR3 loop: CASSALGQVGGCTF. In DNA form, the CDR3 reads TGTGCCAGCAGTGCCCTCGGACAGGTCGGCGGCTGCACCTTC.